The 17 T cell receptor beta chains below all came from one sample that was sequenced in a study of shared clonotypes between healthy human individuals. Clones were read by immunoSEQ multiplex PCR, and TCRdb kept only the in-frame ones, dropping some. The profile covers hundreds of thousands of clones, with roughly three quarters appearing a single time and 12% taken by the ten largest. The sequenced material came from PBMCs. Receptor source: a woman in her thirties or forties in good health. Some clones in this sample may be carry-over from other donors' samples.

V is TRBV27 and J is TRBJ1-4; 8 bases fit TRBD1. Germline values: CDR1 MNHEY, CDR2 SMNVEV (reference sequence). V lost 0 bases, J lost 6 bases, and 3 bases stayed unmatched. The CDR3 contains 15 residues. The CDR3 DNA reads TGTGCCAGCAGTTTATCGGTGGGACAGGATGAAAAACTGTTTTTT. It translates to CASSLSVGQDEKLFF.

V gene TRBV6-6 combines with J gene TRBJ2-7, with 7 bases identical to TRBD1. The trim removed 6 bases at V and 1 base at J, leaving 3 bases unmatched. CDR1 and CDR2 (germline): MNHNY, SVGAGI (reference sequence). This CDR3 is built from 13 residues. The DNA of the CDR3 is TGTGCCAGCAGACCGGGACAGTCCTACGAGCAGTACTTC. Amino acid sequence: CASRPGQSYEQYF.

Points on this clone: A far larger clone differs by one base, so this is likely a read error. Because it lacks the conserved phenylalanine or tryptophan at the end, this CDR3 is likely a read error. The chain joins TRBV6-1 to TRBJ2-3, with D perhaps matching TRBD2 (6 bases). This CDR3 has 13 residues. Trimming cost V 10 bases and J 4 bases, with 15 bases left between them. In germline, CDR1 is MNHNS, CDR2 SASEGT. The CDR3 coding sequence is TGTGCCACCGGGGCTTCTAGCGCAGATACGCAGTATCTT. It specifies CATGASSADTQYL.

V gene TRBV9 combines with J gene TRBJ1-4, with D unresolved. V gave up 2 bases and J gave up 2 bases, with 7 bases separating them. The V gene's germline CDR1 is SGDLS and CDR2 YYNGEE. The CDR3 runs 14 residues. CDR3 loop: CASSVSPTNEKLFF. CDR3 sequence (DNA): TGTGCCAGCAGCGTCAGCCCCACTAATGAAAAACTGTTTTTT.

V gene TRBV18 combines with J gene TRBJ2-7; 8 nucleotides agree with TRBD1. Germline assignment: CDR1 KGHSH and CDR2 LQKENI. The CDR3 length is 14 residues. The V segment lost 3 bases and the J segment 6 bases; nucleotides outside the gene matches: 7. In DNA, the CDR3 is TGTGCCAGCTCACCTTTGGACAGGGTCGGCGAGCAGTACTTC. This sequence encodes CASSPLDRVGEQYF.

The J gene is TRBJ1-6, the V gene TRBV6-5, with a possible D match to TRBD1 (5 bases). Germline V CDR1 and CDR2: MNHEY, SVGAGI. This CDR3 has 16 residues. The V and J ends lost 0 bases and 5 bases respectively, with 11 bases between them. In nucleotides, the CDR3 is TGTGCCAGCAGTTACTCGTCAGGGACGAATAATTCACCCCTCCACTTT. It codes for CASSYSSGTNNSPLHF.

The rearrangement links TRBV6-6 to TRBJ1-4; TRBD1 might be the D (6 bases). Germline loops: CDR1 MNHNY, CDR2 SVGAGI (reference sequence). V was cut by 2 bases and J by 0 bases, with 10 bases left in between. The CDR3 loop spans 16 amino acids. The CDR3 loop reads CASSYGDTATNEKLFF. As DNA, the CDR3 is TGTGCCAGCAGTTACGGGGACACAGCAACTAATGAAAAACTGTTTTTT.

The chain couples TRBV27 to TRBJ2-3, with TRBD2 identical over 14 bases. V lost 4 bases to trimming and J lost 9 bases; unmatched junction nucleotides: 9. In germline, CDR1 is MNHEY, CDR2 SMNVEV (reference sequence). The CDR3 sequence is 16 residues long. CDR3 sequence (DNA): TGTGCCAGCAGTTCCGGGACTAGCGGGGGCCGGGGCACGCAGTATTTT. Amino acids: CASSSGTSGGRGTQYF.

Written as DNA, the CDR3 is TGTGCCAGCAGCCCTGGGTGGGGGGCCGGCTACACCTTC. It translates to CASSPGWGAGYTF. The chain has TRBV7-2 and TRBJ1-2, with a possible D match to TRBD1 (6 bases). Germline V CDR1 and CDR2: SGHTA, FQGNSA. Trimming shortened V by 5 bases and J by 8 bases, and 15 bases separated the two germline ends. This CDR3 has 13 residues.

This chain uses TRBV15 with TRBJ2-7; tentatively, D is TRBD1 (6 bases). The CDR3 is made up of 15 amino acids. CDR1 is LNHNV and CDR2 is YYDKDF in the germline V gene (reference sequence). V was clipped by 2 bases and J by 1 base, with 12 bases between them. CDR3 amino acids: CATSRIRDTSYEQYF. The DNA of the CDR3 is TGTGCCACCAGCAGAATCCGGGACACATCCTACGAGCAGTACTTC. The variable domain in full, completed from reference TRBV15 and TRBJ2-7, reads DAMVIQNPRYQVTQFGKPVTLSCSQTLNHNVMYWYQQKSSQAPKLLFHYYDKDFNNEADTPDNFQSRRPNTSFCFLDIRSPGLGDTAMYLCATSRIRDTSYEQYFGPGTRLTVT.

The genes are TRBV7-3 and TRBJ2-1; TRBD2 matches 8 bases. Germline CDR1 is SGHTA and CDR2 is FQGTGA. The CDR3 length is 14 residues. The junction had 7 bases not matched to a gene; V was cut back by 3 bases and J by 9 bases. The CDR3: CASSLRGLGSEQFF. CDR3 bases: TGTGCCAGCAGCTTGAGGGGACTAGGGAGTGAGCAGTTCTTC.

This rearrangement joins TRBV19 to TRBJ1-2; D might be TRBD1 (5 bases). V was shortened by 5 bases and J by 2 bases, with 9 bases between the two germline ends. Germline lookup yields CDR1 LNHDA and CDR2 SQIVND (reference sequence). The CDR3 is 13 amino acids. The CDR3 DNA sequence: TGTGCCAGTAGTGCTGAGGGGAACTATGGCTACACCTTC. The encoded protein is CASSAEGNYGYTF.

V usage is TRBV30 and J usage is TRBJ2-7, with D unclear. CDR1 GTSNPN and CDR2 SVGIG come from the germline V gene (reference sequence). The CDR3 is made up of 12 amino acids. With 0 bases removed from V and 6 bases from J, the gap between germline ends came to 9 bases. CDR3 coding DNA: TGTGCCTGGAGTGTAGGCCCGCGCGAGCAGTACTTC. Its translation is CAWSVGPREQYF. Full variable domain (remainder filled in from reference TRBV30 and TRBJ2-7): SQTIHQWPATLVQPVGSPLSLECTVEGTSNPNLYWYRQAAGRGLQLLFYSVGIGQISSEVPQNLSASRPQDRQFILSSKKLLLSDSGFYLCAWSVGPREQYFGPGTRLTVT.

On this clone itself: At the DNA level, this CDR3 is encoded by other sequences in the same sample as well. The chain is built from TRBV7-9 and TRBJ1-5; no definite D call. CDR3 length: 13 amino acids. Germline V gives CDR1 SEHNR, CDR2 FQNEAQ (reference sequence). Between the trimmed V and J ends, which lost 5 bases and 0 bases, there was a span of 5 bases. CDR3 residues: CASSLDSNQPQHF. The CDR3 DNA reads as TGTGCCAGCAGCCTCGATAGCAATCAGCCCCAGCATTTT.

This clone was detected a few times. The genes are TRBV19 and TRBJ2-5; D perhaps matches TRBD2 (5 bases). The DNA end lines up better with TRBJ2-7; the J call may be wrong. The CDR3 is 14 amino acids. The germline gives CDR1 LNHDA, CDR2 SQIVND (reference sequence). In DNA form, the CDR3 reads TGTGCCAGTTCGAACTTTGGTCGGGACTACGAGCAGTACTTC. Protein product: CASSNFGRDYEQYF.

The sample holds one count of this clone. The J gene is TRBJ2-3, the V gene TRBV28; D possibly uses TRBD1 or TRBD2 (5 bases each). CDR1 is MDHEN, CDR2 SYDVKM, per germline. V was cut by 7 bases and J by 5 bases, with 16 bases left in between. The CDR3 runs to 14 residues. CDR3 amino acids: CASTGDLPRDTQYF. CDR3 bases: TGTGCCAGCACCGGGGACCTCCCTCGAGATACGCAGTATTTT.

In the case of this clone: This is likely an artifact of a read error, given a far larger clone one base away. Other DNA sequences of this sample code for an identical CDR3. V gene TRBV28 combines with J gene TRBJ1-2, with D unclear. V was cut by 6 bases and J by 8 bases, with 19 bases left in between. CDR1 is MDHEN and CDR2 is SYDVKM in the germline V gene. The length of the CDR3 is 14 residues. The CDR3 DNA follows: TGTGCCAGCAGATCCCCCGCGGGAGGTTGGGGCTACACCTTC. It codes for CASRSPAGGWGYTF.